These T cell receptor beta chains were read from a single sample in a study of immune cell composition in non-small cell lung cancer. Clones were sequenced by immunoSEQ multiplex PCR, and TCRdb holds only the in-frame ones, with some missing. Here the sample spans around 3,900 clones, over 70% being singletons. The sample was lung tumor tissue. The receptor set was obtained from a human donor with non-small cell lung cancer. CDR3s include the opening cysteine and the closing phenylalanine or tryptophan. The order of the fields is CDR3 protein, J gene, V gene.

cdr3_aa: CASMSSRGETQYF
j_call: TRBJ2-5
v_call: TRBV5-4

cdr3_aa: CASSRQGVAPFSYEQYF
j_call: TRBJ2-7
v_call: TRBV9

cdr3_aa: CASSPRAASGRGGTFF
j_call: TRBJ2-1
v_call: TRBV27

cdr3_aa: CASSPASQLAGGPDTQYF
j_call: TRBJ2-3
v_call: TRBV7-9

cdr3_aa: CASSLGLIYEQYF
j_call: TRBJ2-7
v_call: TRBV7-2

cdr3_aa: CTSSQDRIGGWSSYNEQFF
j_call: TRBJ2-1
v_call: TRBV1

cdr3_aa: CAISDQHGGEPQHF
j_call: TRBJ1-5
v_call: TRBV10-3

cdr3_aa: CASNRDRYEQYF
j_call: TRBJ2-7
v_call: TRBV28

cdr3_aa: CATSRPGGGAYEQYF
j_call: TRBJ2-7
v_call: TRBV15

cdr3_aa: CASSLTGGSGNTIYF
j_call: TRBJ1-3
v_call: TRBV28

cdr3_aa: CASNKGIWNEQFF
j_call: TRBJ2-1
v_call: TRBV28

cdr3_aa: CASGGLAGPRGELFF
j_call: TRBJ2-2
v_call: TRBV4-2

cdr3_aa: CASSQEPLPGETQYF
j_call: TRBJ2-5
v_call: TRBV4-3

cdr3_aa: CAWDGRTYNTGELFF
j_call: TRBJ2-2
v_call: TRBV30

cdr3_aa: CSSGTRDEQFF
j_call: TRBJ2-1
v_call: TRBV20-1

cdr3_aa: CASSLGLAGGPVEQYF
j_call: TRBJ2-7
v_call: TRBV5-1

cdr3_aa: CATYGKEREGAGELFF
j_call: TRBJ2-2
v_call: TRBV19

cdr3_aa: CASYSGTHNEQFF
j_call: TRBJ2-1
v_call: TRBV2

cdr3_aa: CASSPQGSSNYGYTF
j_call: TRBJ1-2
v_call: TRBV6-5

cdr3_aa: CASTGADGYETQYF
j_call: TRBJ2-5
v_call: TRBV6-6

cdr3_aa: CASSQDFSETQYF
j_call: TRBJ2-5
v_call: TRBV14

cdr3_aa: CASSYADRGGEAFF
j_call: TRBJ1-1
v_call: TRBV7-3

cdr3_aa: CASSSSAFAGGPVTGELFF
j_call: TRBJ2-2
v_call: TRBV7-9

cdr3_aa: CASSLWAGENDEQFF
j_call: TRBJ2-1
v_call: TRBV5-1

cdr3_aa: CASSKPGQGGYEQYF
j_call: TRBJ2-7
v_call: TRBV14

cdr3_aa: CASSPEGWDRGSYEQYF
j_call: TRBJ2-7
v_call: TRBV7-2

cdr3_aa: CASSTDRGNYGYTF
j_call: TRBJ1-2
v_call: TRBV19

cdr3_aa: CATGRGGWGYTF
j_call: TRBJ1-2
v_call: TRBV27